This T cell receptor beta chain was retrieved from a study of T cell repertoires in cytomegalovirus infection. Study context: Both a matching HLA type and CMV infection were indicated by public TCR beta signatures. Study-wide findings and caveats: There were HLA-C-restricted CMV-specific TCR beta clonotypes dominating the ex vivo response.

TCRdb recomputed calls from the reads with MiXCR, one row per CDR3 protein. This sample yields around 710,000 distinct CDR3 sequences, of which about 28% are seen a single time; around 14% belongs to the top ten. Germline V CDR1 and CDR2: SEHNR, FQNEAQ (reference sequence). This CDR3 has 19 residues. The trim removed 1 base at V and 4 bases at J, leaving 15 bases unmatched. This clonotype was observed a few times. Its antigen is not identified. The chain carries TRBV7-9 and TRBJ2-3; 9 bases map to TRBD1. This receptor was obtained from a human donor in good health (CMV status not recorded). Some clones in this sample may be carry-over from other donors' samples. Sequenced here: cultured CD8+ T cells from PBMCs, sampled from culture after CMV antigen stimulation. CDR3 sequence: CASSLGGPWTGEMPDTQYF. CDR3 sequence (DNA): TGTGCCAGCAGCTTAGGCGGCCCCTGGACAGGGGAAATGCCAGATACGCAGTATTTT.